This passage covers 28 T cell receptor beta chains from one sample sequenced in a study of blood T cells in healthy people across ages. Using a J-beta primer mix together with a sample-barcoded 5' primer, a second PCR was run for roughly 6 to 12 cycles. TCRdb processed the 5' RACE reads anew with MiXCR; each CDR3 protein has one entry. The sample yields around 1.7 million distinct CDR3 sequences, 28% seen once. The sequencing sample was made of blood. Source of these receptors: a woman in her twenties or thirties in good health.

A remark on this clonotype: One end of the junction varies from germline; a read error may be responsible. The genes are TRBV2 and TRBJ2-1; maybe TRBD1 (6 bases). CDR1 and CDR2 (germline): SNHLY, FYNNEI. The CDR3 covers 15 residues. The CDR3 DNA reads TGCGCCAGCACCTCCGACAGGCTCTCCTACAATGAGCAGTTCTTT. Protein product: CASTSDRLSYNEQFF. The full variable domain, its missing parts supplied by reference TRBV2 and TRBJ2-1, is EPEVTQTPSHQVTQMGQEVILRCVPISNHLYFYWYRQILGQKVEFLVSFYNNEISEKSEIFDDQFSVERPDGSNFTLKIRSTKLEDSAMYFCASTSDRLSYNEQFFGPGTRLTVL.

The genes are TRBV7-9 and TRBJ2-4; 7 nucleotides align to TRBD1. This CDR3 region has 14 residues. CDR1 and CDR2 from the germline V gene are SEHNR and FQNEAQ (reference sequence). Trimming cost V 5 bases and J 15 bases; bases outside gene matches: 16. The CDR3 loop reads CASSLSGTVDERYF. The CDR3 nucleotides are TGTGCCAGCAGCCTTTCCGGGACAGTTGACGAGCGGTACTTC.

V is TRBV12-3 or TRBV12-4 and J is TRBJ2-5; 8 bases are shared with TRBD1. Trimming at V came to 8 bases and at J to 7 bases, leaving 6 bases not matched to a gene. The CDR3 consists of 12 residues. The CDR3 sequence: CASQAQGATQYF. The DNA for the CDR3 is TGTGCCAGCCAAGCTCAGGGGGCGACCCAGTACTTC.

This clonotype has more than one count but fewer than ten. This sequence joins TRBV5-6 and TRBJ1-1; D ambiguous. Trimming removed 4 bases from V and 1 base from J, with 11 bases in between. The CDR3 spans 14 residues. CDR1 is SGHDT and CDR2 is YYEEEE in the germline V gene. CDR3 sequence: CASSPDGRNTEAFF. CDR3 nucleotide sequence: TGTGCCAGCAGCCCGGACGGAAGGAACACTGAAGCTTTCTTT.

The rearrangement uses TRBV5-1 and TRBJ2-5; 7 nucleotides agree with TRBD2. This CDR3 is 16 amino acids long. The V segment lost 1 base and the J segment 0 bases; nucleotides outside the gene matches: 6. In germline, CDR1 is SGHRS, CDR2 YFSETQ. Here the CDR3 reads CASSLMAGVNQETQYF. The DNA of the CDR3 is TGCGCCAGCAGCTTGATGGCGGGGGTTAACCAAGAGACCCAGTACTTC.

This chain joins TRBV9 and TRBJ2-3; 9 bases are a match to TRBD2. V lost 0 bases, J lost 5 bases, and 7 bases stayed unmatched. Germline V lookup: CDR1 SGDLS, CDR2 YYNGEE. The CDR3 is 16 residues long. The CDR3 sequence is CASSVVSGGSGDTQYF. CDR3 DNA: TGTGCCAGCAGCGTAGTCAGCGGGGGGTCCGGAGATACGCAGTATTTT.

The rearrangement uses TRBV24-1 and TRBJ1-5; D ambiguous. Germline values: CDR1 KGHDR, CDR2 SFDVKD. The V and J ends lost 4 bases and 3 bases respectively, with 9 bases between them. CDR3 length: 14 residues. The CDR3 region has the DNA TGTGCCACCAGTGACTCCGGGGTCAATCAGCCCCAGCATTTT. It codes for CATSDSGVNQPQHF.

Ten or more counts support this clonotype. V gene TRBV20-1 combines with J gene TRBJ2-3; TRBD2 matches 12 bases. From germline, CDR1 is DFQATT and CDR2 SNEGSKA (reference sequence). The CDR3 consists of 15 residues. The V gene end was trimmed by 5 bases and the J gene end by 7 bases; junction bases not matched to a gene: 10. CDR3 sequence reads: CSAPPQLAGGNTQYF. As DNA, the CDR3 is TGCAGTGCTCCCCCTCAACTAGCGGGGGGTAATACGCAGTATTTT.

The gene calls are TRBV10-2 and TRBJ2-5, with D perhaps TRBD2 (7 bases). The CDR3 runs to 16 residues. With 2 bases removed from V and 9 bases from J, the gap between germline ends came to 22 bases. Germline values: CDR1 WSHSY, CDR2 SAAADI. In DNA, the CDR3 is TGCGCCAGCAGTGAGAGGAGGGGGGGCAGAGAGGGTCCCCAGTACTTC. Translation: CASSERRGGREGPQYF.

The V and J genes are TRBV4-1 and TRBJ2-7; 8 bases line up with TRBD2. Germline CDR1 and CDR2: MGHRA and YSYEKL. V dropped 0 bases and J dropped 2; count of bases not matched to a gene: 3. This CDR3 has 15 amino acids. The CDR3 DNA reads as TGCGCCAGCAGCCAAGATGACGGGGGGGCCTACGAGCAGTACTTC. Protein: CASSQDDGGAYEQYF.

For this clonotype: The junction shows a germline mismatch at one end, possibly a read error. The chain couples TRBV11-3 to TRBJ2-5; D possibly matches TRBD1 or TRBD2 (5 bases each). CDR1 and CDR2 (germline): SGHNT, YENEEA. This CDR3 spans 14 amino acids. The CDR3 loop is CASSLGTDLGTQYF. CDR3 DNA sequence: TGTGCCAGCAGTTTAGGGACCGATCTTGGGACCCAGTACTTC.

The chain recombines TRBV12-3 or TRBV12-4 with TRBJ1-1; 8 bases align to TRBD1. The CDR3 runs 15 residues. Unmatched junction bases numbered 14, after V lost 4 bases and J lost 10 bases. This chain's CDR3 is CASSSGQGGGRAAFF. CDR3 sequence (DNA): TGTGCCAGCAGTTCCGGACAGGGAGGGGGTAGGGCAGCTTTCTTT.

The gene calls are TRBV29-1 and TRBJ2-5, with a possible D match to TRBD1 (6 bases). CDR1 is SQVTM, CDR2 ANQGSEA, per germline. V dropped 3 bases and J dropped 5 bases, with 10 bases sitting between them. The CDR3 totals 12 residues. This CDR3 is CSVDKGEETQYF. In nucleotides, the CDR3 is TGCAGCGTTGACAAGGGGGAGGAGACCCAGTACTTC.

This clonotype has more than one count but fewer than ten. The genes are TRBV7-8 and TRBJ1-2; 8 bases are a match to TRBD1. The CDR3 loop spans 17 amino acids. Per the germline V gene, CDR1 is SGHVS and CDR2 is FQNEAQ. The J segment lost 0 bases and the V segment lost 5 bases, leaving 11 bases of the junction unmatched. The CDR3 DNA reads TGTGCCAGCAGCCGCGCCGGGACAGGCTCTACTAACTATGGCTACACCTTC. This encodes CASSRAGTGSTNYGYTF.

This chain joins TRBV29-1 and TRBJ2-3; 7 bases are a match to TRBD2. With V trimmed by 6 bases and J by 2 bases, 11 bases remained unmatched. The CDR3 is 15 amino acids. Germline loops: CDR1 SQVTM, CDR2 ANQGSEA. Here the CDR3 reads CSVAGGSGFTDTQYF. Here the CDR3 DNA reads TGCAGCGTGGCCGGTGGTAGCGGGTTCACAGATACGCAGTATTTT.

Points on this clonotype: At one boundary the junction diverges from the germline segment, which might be a read error. The V gene is TRBV5-1, the J gene TRBJ2-1; 10 positions match TRBD1. Germline V gene data show CDR1 as SGHRS and CDR2 as YFSETQ. This CDR3 has 16 amino acids. CDR3 in DNA: TGCGCCGGCAGCCAGGGGGGGACAGGGGACTACAATGAGCAGTTCTTC. As protein: CAGSQGGTGDYNEQFF.

In its sample, this clonotype was seen a few times. V and J are TRBV20-1 and TRBJ2-1; 12 bases align to TRBD2. The CDR3 runs to 16 residues. V was clipped by 6 bases and J by 4 bases; unmatched bases: 10. Looked up from germline, CDR1 is DFQATT and CDR2 is SNEGSKA (reference sequence). The CDR3 region has the DNA TGCAGTGCAGCCGGGACTAGCGGGTCGACTTACAATGAGCAGTTCTTC. Protein: CSAAGTSGSTYNEQFF.

V gene TRBV5-1 combines with J gene TRBJ1-5; D remains unclear. Germline values: CDR1 SGHRS, CDR2 YFSETQ. V shed 1 base and J shed 2 bases, with 10 bases lying between them. The CDR3 loop spans 15 amino acids. CDR3 in amino acids: CASSLRDTRNQPQHF. The CDR3 nucleotides are TGCGCCAGCAGCTTGCGAGACACTCGCAATCAGCCCCAGCATTTT.

This chain connects TRBV11-2 to TRBJ2-1, with 10 bases lining up with TRBD2. V was pared by 1 base and J by 4 bases, with 13 bases of the junction left unmatched. The germline CDR1 and CDR2 sequences are SGHAT and FQNNGV. CDR3 length: 19 amino acids. CDR3 loop: CASSLVGSGGPSSYNEQFF. The CDR3 region has the DNA TGTGCCAGCAGCTTAGTTGGTAGCGGGGGGCCGAGCTCTTACAATGAGCAGTTCTTC.

This clonotype was counted only a few times. The gene calls are TRBV29-1 and TRBJ1-5, with D possibly TRBD1 on 5 matching bases. Trimming shortened V by 7 bases and J by 7 bases, and 17 bases separated the two germline ends. The CDR3 length is 13 residues. The germline V gene encodes CDR1 SQVTM and CDR2 ANQGSEA. CDR3 protein: CSALEGWGQPQHF. The CDR3 coding sequence is TGCAGCGCTCTTGAAGGGTGGGGCCAGCCCCAGCATTTT. Full variable domain (outside the CDR3, taken from reference TRBV29-1 and TRBJ1-5): SAVISQKPSRDICQRGTSLTIQCQVDSQVTMMFWYRQQPGQSLTLIATANQGSEATYESGFVIDKFPISRPNLTFSTLTVSNMSPEDSSIYLCSALEGWGQPQHFGDGTRLSIL.

The chain employs TRBV9 and TRBJ2-1; D is perhaps TRBD2 (5 bases). The V end lost 0 bases, the J end lost 3 bases, and 13 bases lay between the germline ends. Per germline, CDR1 SGDLS and CDR2 YYNGEE. This CDR3 is built from 16 residues. The CDR3 loop is CASSVDGDHFYNEQFF. In nucleotides, the CDR3 is TGTGCCAGCAGCGTAGACGGGGATCACTTCTACAATGAGCAGTTCTTC.

The genes are TRBV20-1 and TRBJ2-5; no reliable D call. This CDR3 comprises 11 residues. The germline V gene has CDR1 DFQATT and CDR2 SNEGSKA (reference sequence). V lost 1 base and J lost 11, with 11 bases in between. In DNA, the CDR3 is TGCAGTGCTAGAGGAAAGAATGAGCAGTACTTC. Amino acid sequence: CSARGKNEQYF.

The rearrangement links TRBV6-5 to TRBJ1-1; D remains unclear. This CDR3 has 13 amino acids. CDR1 MNHEY and CDR2 SVGAGI come from the germline V gene. V lost 6 bases and J 0 bases, leaving 8 bases between the germline ends. This chain's CDR3 is CASRPSLNTEAFF. The CDR3 DNA reads as TGTGCCAGCAGACCCAGTCTGAACACTGAAGCTTTCTTT.

The chain recombines TRBV2 with TRBJ2-7; 8 bases align to TRBD1. The CDR3 is 14 residues long. Germline trimming cut 7 bases from V and 1 base from J; bases unmatched to any gene: 6. Germline CDR1 is SNHLY and CDR2 is FYNNEI. CDR3 sequence: CASKQQGGSYEQYF. In DNA, the CDR3 is TGTGCCAGCAAGCAACAGGGGGGATCCTACGAGCAGTACTTC. Using reference TRBV2 and TRBJ2-7 for the parts outside the CDR3, the full variable domain is EPEVTQTPSHQVTQMGQEVILRCVPISNHLYFYWYRQILGQKVEFLVSFYNNEISEKSEIFDDQFSVERPDGSNFTLKIRSTKLEDSAMYFCASKQQGGSYEQYFGPGTRLTVT.

This clonotype occurred a few times. A read error may be the cause here, since a much bigger clone is one base away. The rearrangement links TRBV10-3 to TRBJ2-7; D ambiguous. Per germline, CDR1 ENHRY and CDR2 SYGVKD. The CDR3 is 11 amino acids. V was shortened by 4 bases and J by 3 bases, with 4 bases between the two germline ends. The CDR3: CAISGDYEQYF. CDR3 bases: TGTGCCATCAGTGGGGACTACGAGCAGTACTTC.

To note about this clonotype: A clone one base away is much larger, so this may be a read error. This sequence joins TRBV6-2 or TRBV6-3 and TRBJ2-7, with TRBD2 identical over 10 bases. The CDR3 covers 15 residues. Germline CDR1 is MNHEY and CDR2 is SVGEGT. The CDR3, as DNA: TGTGCCAGCAGTTACCGGACTAGCGGATCCTGCGAGCAGTACTTC. It is translated as CASSYRTSGSCEQYF.

In this sample, this clonotype turned up a few times. CDR3 amino acids: CASSLYEEPGEQFF. Here the CDR3 DNA reads TGTGCCAGCAGCCTATACGAGGAGCCGGGGGAGCAGTTCTTC. This rearrangement joins TRBV7-6 to TRBJ2-1, with D tentatively TRBD2 (5 bases). This CDR3 contains 14 residues. Between the trimmed V and J ends, which lost 5 bases and 10 bases, there was a span of 18 bases. Germline lookup yields CDR1 SGHVS and CDR2 FNYEAQ.

The gene calls are TRBV29-1 and TRBJ2-4; weak D call: TRBD2 (5 bases). From germline, CDR1 is SQVTM and CDR2 ANQGSEA. V was pared by 5 bases and J by 7 bases, with 12 bases between. The CDR3 runs to 12 residues. Here the CDR3 DNA reads TGCAGCGTTCTAGCAATAGGGAACATTCAGTACTTC. Its translation: CSVLAIGNIQYF.